This T cell receptor (beta chain) was recorded in a study of blood T cell repertoires in COVID-19. Data came from immunoSEQ multiplex PCR; TCRdb stores just in-frame clones and leaves some out. The profile shows about 80,000 clones, roughly 85% of them singletons. This CDR3 is built from 16 residues. V lost 1 base, J lost 0 bases, and 1 base stayed unmatched. Germline-derived CDR1 and CDR2 are SGHKS and YYEKEE (reference sequence). The chain joins TRBV5-5 to TRBJ2-3; 11 nucleotides agree with TRBD2. This clonotype was obtained from a woman aged 80 or over with active or convalescent COVID-19. Sequencing was carried out using peripheral blood. The CDR3 nucleotides are TGTGCCAGCAGCTTGTTAGCGGGGGGGAGCACAGATACGCAGTATTTT. It codes for CASSLLAGGSTDTQYF.